Sequencing of this T cell receptor (beta chain) was carried out in a study of blood T cells in healthy people across ages. Findings and caveats of the study: Diversity of TCR beta correlated strongly with naive T cell percentage.

Germline V gene lookup returns CDR1 SSHAT and CDR2 FNYEAQ (reference sequence). CDR3 size: 15 residues. Of note for this clonotype: The antigen remains unidentified.

For the second PCR, which ran for roughly 7 to 11 cycles, a sample-barcoded 5' primer and a J-beta primer mix were used. In TCRdb, the 5' RACE reads were re-called with MiXCR into one record per CDR3 protein. Among about 640,000 distinct CDR3 sequences listed, roughly 53% were seen once. This chain joins TRBV7-7 and TRBJ2-4; perhaps D is TRBD1 or TRBD2 (5 bases each). The J call is doubtful: the DNA matches TRBJ2-5 better. The sequence was obtained from a man aged 60-69 years in good health. The sequenced material came from blood. CDR3 residues: CASSLGGTSEETQYF. The DNA of the CDR3 is TGTGCCAGCAGCTTAGGAGGGACGAGCGAAGAGACCCAGTACTTC.